This T cell receptor (beta chain) was recorded in a study of T cell responses to AZD1222 COVID-19 vaccine. Assay: immunoSEQ multiplex PCR; the TCRdb copy retains only in-frame clones and omits some. The sample carries 120,000 or so clones, 80% to 90% recorded once. V gave up 1 base and J gave up 6 bases; unmatched junction bases: 7. The CDR3 extends over 16 amino acids. Germline-derived CDR1 and CDR2 are MGHRA and YSYEKL. The J gene is TRBJ2-7, the V gene TRBV4-1, with 12 positions matching TRBD1. This specimen consisted of peripheral blood, obtained 28 days after the second AZD1222 dose. The clonotype comes from an adult who received the AZD1222 COVID-19 vaccine. The CDR3 is CASSQGSGQGAVEQYF. Written as DNA, the CDR3 is TGCGCCAGCAGCCAAGGCTCGGGACAGGGGGCTGTCGAGCAGTACTTC.